Presented here are 32 T cell receptor beta chains from one specimen sequenced in a study of human T cells and chemical hapten exposure. TCRdb independently ran MiXCR on the RACE reads; one entry per CDR3 protein. The sample yields around 71,000 distinct CDR3 sequences, 9.8% seen once. Time point reported: patch test 1, 2 weeks after DPC sensitization. The treatment denotes: therapeutic diphenylcyclopropenone sensitization with weekly scalp DPC. Sequencing was performed on whole blood, taken in connection with sensitization to the hapten diphenylcyclopropenone (DPC). Source of these receptors: a woman in her thirties or forties with alopecia areata. Some clones in this sample may be carry-over from other donors' samples.

The table lists this clonotype with many counts. This sequence joins TRBV4-1 and TRBJ2-1; 7 nucleotides match TRBD2. Germline assignment: CDR1 MGHRA and CDR2 YSYEKL. V trimming: 1 base; J trimming: 4 bases; junction bases outside the gene matches: 4. The CDR3 spans 15 residues. The CDR3 here is CASSQGPGLYNEQFF. DNA for the CDR3: TGCGCCAGCAGCCAAGGACCGGGACTATACAATGAGCAGTTCTTC.

The table lists this clonotype with many counts. The chain is built from TRBV4-3 and TRBJ2-7, with 12 nucleotides matching TRBD1. Germline V CDR1 and CDR2: LGHNA, YSLEER. The junction had 7 bases not matched to a gene; V was cut back by 2 bases and J by 5 bases. The CDR3 runs to 16 residues. The CDR3 DNA reads TGCGCCAGCAGCCAAAACCGGGGGGACAGGGGGCACGAGCAGTACTTC. Amino acids: CASSQNRGDRGHEQYF.

This clonotype was found many times. CDR3 loop: CASSIPPRGVSYNEQFF. The CDR3 nucleotides read TGTGCCAGTTCAATACCCCCTCGGGGAGTTTCTTACAATGAGCAGTTCTTC. V usage is TRBV6-2 or TRBV6-3 and J usage is TRBJ2-1; D perhaps matches TRBD2 (5 bases). The CDR3 has 17 residues. Germline CDR1 reads MNHEY; CDR2 reads SVGEGT. The germline V and J ends were trimmed by 9 bases and 4 bases, with 25 bases remaining between them.

This clonotype has at least ten counts. The chain has TRBV18 and TRBJ1-1; possible D gene TRBD1, 5 bases. The germline V and J ends were trimmed by 3 bases and 3 bases, with 14 bases remaining between them. From germline, CDR1 is KGHSH and CDR2 LQKENI. The CDR3 runs to 15 residues. The CDR3 nucleotides are TGTGCCAGCTCACCCCCGGGGCGGCGGGACACTGAAGCTTTCTTT. It yields the protein CASSPPGRRDTEAFF. Full variable domain (remainder filled in from reference TRBV18 and TRBJ1-1): NAGVMQNPRHLVRRRGQEARLRCSPMKGHSHVYWYRQLPEEGLKFMVYLQKENIIDESGMPKERFSAEFPKEGPSILRIQQVVRGDSAAYFCASSPPGRRDTEAFFGQGTRLTVV.

This clonotype turned up a few times. This rearrangement joins TRBV10-3 to TRBJ2-1; the match to TRBD2 covers 7 bases. This CDR3 has 14 residues. CDR1 and CDR2 (germline): ENHRY, SYGVKD. With 6 bases clipped from V and 2 bases from J, the junction kept 4 bases outside the gene matches. This CDR3 is CAIRGGVTYNEQFF. The CDR3 bases are TGTGCCATCAGGGGGGGGGTCACCTACAATGAGCAGTTCTTC.

In its sample, this clonotype was seen a few times. The genes are TRBV11-2 and TRBJ2-2; 12 positions agree with TRBD2. Germline trimming cut 1 base from V and 4 bases from J; bases unmatched to any gene: 4. Germline assignment: CDR1 SGHAT and CDR2 FQNNGV. The CDR3 runs to 17 residues. CDR3 sequence (DNA): TGTGCCAGCAGCTTAGCCGGACTAGCGGGGACCACCGGGGAGCTGTTTTTT. Its translation is CASSLAGLAGTTGELFF.

Of note for this clonotype: A much larger clone differs from this one at a single base, so this may be a read error. This chain connects TRBV2 to TRBJ1-1, with D perhaps matching TRBD1 (5 bases). Germline V gene data show CDR1 as SNHLY and CDR2 as FYNNEI. The CDR3 is 14 residues long. The CDR3 is CASRPGPTNTEASF. In DNA form, the CDR3 reads TGTGCCAGCAGACCGGGACCTACGAACACTGAAGCTTCCTTT.

The sample holds many counts of this clonotype. The rearrangement joins TRBV28 to TRBJ2-3; 12 bases are a match to TRBD2. Germline trimming cut 4 bases from V and 0 bases from J; bases unmatched to any gene: 5. Looked up from germline, CDR1 is MDHEN and CDR2 is SYDVKM. The CDR3 loop spans 17 amino acids. The CDR3, as DNA: TGTGCCAGCAGTTCCTGGACTAGCGGGGAAAGCACAGATACGCAGTATTTT. This sequence encodes CASSSWTSGESTDTQYF.

This clonotype was recorded a few times. This chain joins TRBV12-3 or TRBV12-4 and TRBJ1-6; TRBD1 is a possible D gene (5 bases). The CDR3 runs 14 residues. The germline V and J ends were trimmed by 5 bases and 8 bases, with 13 bases remaining between them. The CDR3 DNA reads as TGTGCCAGCAGTCCCCAGGGTGTTTATTCACCCCTCCACTTT. Its translation is CASSPQGVYSPLHF.

This clonotype was found many times. CDR3 sequence: CASEFRGREKLFF. In DNA form, the CDR3 reads TGTGCCAGTGAGTTCAGGGGGCGAGAAAAACTGTTTTTT. The gene calls are TRBV19 and TRBJ1-4; 8 bases fit TRBD1. The CDR3 is made up of 13 amino acids. The junction had 7 bases not matched to a gene; V was cut back by 8 bases and J by 8 bases. The V gene's germline CDR1 is LNHDA and CDR2 SQIVND (reference sequence).

V is TRBV10-3 and J is TRBJ1-2; no firm D call. The germline gives CDR1 ENHRY, CDR2 SYGVKD. V lost 1 base and J lost 3, with 12 bases in between. The CDR3 totals 15 residues. The CDR3 loop reads CAISEWPDDHYGYTF. The CDR3 nucleotides read TGTGCCATCAGTGAGTGGCCAGATGACCACTATGGCTACACCTTC.

The J gene is TRBJ1-3, the V gene TRBV12-3 or TRBV12-4; D not resolved. CDR3 length equals 13 residues. The V gene lost 10 bases and the J gene lost 0 bases, with 10 bases spanning the gap. The CDR3 sequence is CATDLSSGNTIYF. DNA of the CDR3: TGTGCCACCGACTTAAGCTCTGGAAACACCATATATTTT.

This clonotype has ten or more counts. V gene TRBV11-2 combines with J gene TRBJ1-1; D is ambiguous. Germline CDR1 reads SGHAT; CDR2 reads FQNNGV. The ends were cut back, 6 bases at V and 2 bases at J, with 16 bases in the middle. CDR3 size: 15 residues. The CDR3 DNA reads as TGTGCCAGCAGAAGTATTAAGGGCAACAACACTGAAGCTTTCTTT. Encoded protein: CASRSIKGNNTEAFF. Looking up the rest from reference TRBV11-2 and TRBJ1-1 gives the full variable domain: EAGVAQSPRYKIIEKRQSVAFWCNPISGHATLYWYQQILGQGPKLLIQFQNNGVVDDSQLPKDRFSAERLKGVDSTLKIQPAKLEDSAVYLCASRSIKGNNTEAFFGQGTRLTVV.

In this sample, this clonotype turned up a few times. This chain connects TRBV7-6 to TRBJ2-3; D is uncertain. CDR3 length: 14 amino acids. Trimming took off 0 bases at V and 0 bases at J, with 4 bases between the two ends. CDR1 SGHVS and CDR2 FNYEAQ come from the germline V gene. The CDR3 DNA reads as TGTGCCAGCAGCTTAGCCCTGAGCACAGATACGCAGTATTTT. This gives the protein CASSLALSTDTQYF.

The rearrangement uses TRBV20-1 and TRBJ1-5; weak D call: TRBD1 (6 bases). This CDR3 has 15 residues. CDR1 and CDR2 (germline): DFQATT, SNEGSKA (reference sequence). Trimming left V 5 bases short and J 0 bases short, with 14 bases between. CDR3 region: CSAGRQVYSNQPQHF. CDR3 bases: TGCAGTGCTGGCCGACAGGTCTATAGCAATCAGCCCCAGCATTTT.

The table lists this clonotype with a few counts. The gene calls are TRBV11-2 and TRBJ2-3, with D uncertain. The CDR3 extends over 15 amino acids. From germline, CDR1 is SGHAT and CDR2 FQNNGV. V gave up 2 bases and J gave up 3 bases, with 12 bases separating them. The CDR3 coding sequence is TGTGCCAGCAGCTTATCGAGACCCGAAACAGATACGCAGTATTTT. Translation: CASSLSRPETDTQYF.

The J gene is TRBJ2-2, the V gene TRBV11-3; D call uncertain. CDR1 and CDR2 from the germline V gene are SGHNT and YENEEA. This CDR3 has 15 amino acids. Between the trimmed V and J ends, which lost 6 bases and 6 bases, there was a span of 17 bases. The chain's CDR3 is CASSSRTWGPGELFF. The CDR3 nucleotides read TGTGCCAGCAGTTCCAGGACCTGGGGTCCCGGGGAGCTGTTTTTT.

Only a few counts were recorded for this clonotype. This chain links TRBV9 with TRBJ1-1, with D perhaps TRBD1 (6 bases). The CDR3 extends over 14 amino acids. Trimming removed 5 bases at V and 5 bases at J, with 16 bases between. Germline lookup yields CDR1 SGDLS and CDR2 YYNGEE. CDR3 nucleotides: TGTGCCAGCAGTCTCTATGGGGGCCCGACTGAAGCTTTCTTT. Residues: CASSLYGGPTEAFF. Drawing the rest from reference TRBV9 and TRBJ1-1, the complete variable domain is DSGVTQTPKHLITATGQRVTLRCSPRSGDLSVYWYQQSLDQGLQFLIQYYNGEERAKGNILERFSAQQFPDLHSELNLSSLELGDSALYFCASSLYGGPTEAFFGQGTRLTVV.

This clonotype was seen a handful of times. This chain joins TRBV11-3 and TRBJ1-1, with D hard to call. Germline CDR1 and CDR2: SGHNT and YENEEA. The V and J ends lost 1 base and 1 base respectively, with 4 bases between them. The CDR3 covers 13 residues. CDR3 region: CASSLGRNTEAFF. The CDR3, as DNA: TGTGCCAGCAGCTTAGGGCGGAACACTGAAGCTTTCTTT.

This clonotype was detected a few times. The chain links TRBV5-1 to TRBJ1-6; maybe TRBD1 (5 bases). Trimming shortened V by 6 bases and J by 10 bases, and 23 bases separated the two germline ends. Germline values: CDR1 SGHRS, CDR2 YFSETQ. This CDR3 contains 16 residues. CDR3 in amino acids: CASTPPTRKGVSPLHF. The CDR3 region has the DNA TGCGCCAGCACCCCCCCCACAAGGAAAGGGGTGTCACCCCTCCACTTT.

This clonotype occurred many times. The chain links TRBV29-1 to TRBJ2-5; possible D gene TRBD2, 5 bases. Germline CDR1 SQVTM, CDR2 ANQGSEA. This CDR3 has 12 amino acids. The germline V and J ends were trimmed by 7 bases and 2 bases, with 11 bases remaining between them. The chain's CDR3 is CSAQRSQETQYF. The CDR3 region has the DNA TGCAGCGCACAGCGGAGTCAAGAGACCCAGTACTTC.

This clonotype was found many times. The J gene is TRBJ1-1, the V gene TRBV3-1; D is uncertain. The CDR3 runs to 15 residues. The germline V gene encodes CDR1 LGHDT and CDR2 YNNKEL (reference sequence). V lost 1 base and J 6 bases, leaving 15 bases between the germline ends. The CDR3 is CASSQVYPRGAEAFF. CDR3 DNA: TGTGCCAGCAGCCAAGTCTACCCGCGTGGCGCTGAAGCTTTCTTT. The whole variable domain, remainder taken from reference TRBV3-1 and TRBJ1-1, is DTAVSQTPKYLVTQMGNDKSIKCEQNLGHDTMYWYKQDSKKFLKIMFSYNNKELIINETVPNRFSPKSPDKAHLNLHINSLELGDSAVYFCASSQVYPRGAEAFFGQGTRLTVV.

Notes on this clonotype: Given a much more abundant clone one base away, this may be a read error. The genes are TRBV5-1 and TRBJ1-1; unclear D gene. CDR3 length: 14 amino acids. Germline V gene sequence: CDR1 SGHRS, CDR2 YFSETQ. The CDR3 region has the DNA TGCGCCAGCAGCATCGGATCGTTGAACACTGAAGCTCTCTTT. This codes for CASSIGSLNTEALF.

On this clonotype: This may be a read error, as it is one base from a much larger clone. The chain is built from TRBV7-6 and TRBJ2-1; D is perhaps TRBD2 (5 bases). Germline CDR1 reads SGHVS; CDR2 reads FNYEAQ. The CDR3 loop spans 15 amino acids. CDR3 DNA sequence: TGTGCCAGGGGTCCTGAGCGGTTGGGGTACAATAAGCAGTTCTTC. This translates into CARGPERLGYNKQFF. Supplemented by reference TRBV7-6 and TRBJ2-1, the full variable domain reads GAGVSQSPRYKVTKRGQDVALRCDPISGHVSLYWYRQALGQGPEFLTYFNYEAQQDKSGLPNDRFSAERPEGSISTLTIQRTEQRDSAMYRCARGPERLGYNKQFFGPGTRLTVL.

This clonotype was counted at least ten times. V gene TRBV10-3 combines with J gene TRBJ2-5; possibly TRBD1 for D (6 bases). The CDR3 has 15 amino acids. Germline V gene lookup returns CDR1 ENHRY and CDR2 SYGVKD. The V end lost 2 bases, the J end lost 1 base, and 11 bases lay between the germline ends. The CDR3 nucleotides are TGTGCCATCAGTGAGGGGGGCGGAACCCAAGAGACCCAGTACTTC. It specifies CAISEGGGTQETQYF.

The rearrangement uses TRBV7-8 and TRBJ2-3; no reliable D call. V lost 5 bases, J lost 6 bases, and 9 bases lay in between. Per germline, CDR1 SGHVS and CDR2 FQNEAQ. This CDR3 comprises 12 residues. The CDR3, as DNA: TGTGCCAGCAGCGTCACTACGGATACGCAGTATTTT. Encoded protein: CASSVTTDTQYF.

This clonotype was seen many times. This rearrangement joins TRBV6-6 to TRBJ2-7, with TRBD2 as a possible D gene (6 bases). This CDR3 is 12 amino acids long. V shed 11 bases and J shed 2 bases, with 13 bases lying between them. Germline-derived CDR1 and CDR2 are MNHNY and SVGAGI (reference sequence). CDR3 sequence reads: CASNGGTYEQYF. CDR3 DNA: TGTGCCTCTAACGGGGGTACCTACGAGCAGTACTTC.

This clonotype was seen ten or more times. The chain links TRBV12-3 or TRBV12-4 to TRBJ1-4; D is unresolved. The CDR3 has 12 amino acids. The V end lost 3 bases, the J end lost 6 bases, and 5 bases lay between the germline ends. CDR3 region: CASSLSDEKLFF. CDR3 sequence (DNA): TGTGCCAGCAGTTTGTCGGATGAAAAACTGTTTTTT.

This clonotype was seen ten or more times. This rearrangement joins TRBV6-1 to TRBJ2-7; 8 bases map to TRBD1. V trimming: 6 bases; J trimming: 3 bases; junction bases outside the gene matches: 4. The length of the CDR3 is 13 residues. The germline gives CDR1 MNHNS, CDR2 SASEGT. CDR3 sequence reads: CASSLGQVYEQYF. DNA of the CDR3: TGTGCCAGCAGCCTGGGACAGGTCTACGAGCAGTACTTC.

This clonotype was found many times. The chain combines TRBV15 with TRBJ1-2, with D uncertain. Germline-derived CDR1 and CDR2 are LNHNV and YYDKDF (reference sequence). Between the trimmed V and J ends, which lost 5 bases and 1 base, there was a span of 17 bases. This CDR3 is 16 amino acids long. The CDR3 DNA reads TGTGCCACCAGCGGAGGGCTACTGGACCTTAACTATGGCTACACCTTC. Translation gives CATSGGLLDLNYGYTF.

This clonotype was found many times. This chain joins TRBV4-2 and TRBJ2-3; D gene uncertain. The V gene lost 0 bases and the J gene lost 3 bases, with 10 bases spanning the gap. Germline V gene sequence: CDR1 LGHNA, CDR2 YNFKEQ. The CDR3 is made up of 15 amino acids. CDR3 residues: CASSQDYRITDTQYF. CDR3 DNA: TGTGCCAGCAGCCAAGACTATCGCATAACAGATACGCAGTATTTT.

This sequence joins TRBV2 and TRBJ1-2; no definite D call. In germline, CDR1 is SNHLY, CDR2 FYNNEI. This CDR3 spans 13 amino acids. Trimming left V 5 bases short and J 4 bases short, with 11 bases between. The CDR3 DNA sequence: TGTGCCAGCAGTCCCGGGTCTCGCTATGGCTACACCTTC. Residues: CASSPGSRYGYTF.